This T cell receptor beta chain stems from a study of somatic mutations in cytotoxic T cells in rheumatoid arthritis. Study at large: Flow sorting at nearly 100% purity was applied to some V beta antibody-stained T-cell populations, which included V beta1+ cells sequenced for TCRB.

Germline lookup yields CDR1 SGHTA and CDR2 FQGNSA. The CDR3 contains 12 residues. Trimming pared 2 bases from V and 8 bases from J, leaving 7 bases between. Source study methods: Expanded CD8+ clones from patients, those larger than 1%, seldom had a match among published virus-specific TCRB sequences. Profiling relied on immunoSEQ multiplex PCR, and the TCRdb table lists in-frame clones only, not all of them. Clone size and V and J calls were adopted from that table, with D and trimming inferred from the DNA. The table has about 4,200 clones, roughly three quarters seen once. This clone has only one observation. Its target is not known. Study-wide findings and caveats: With age, CD8+ clonality increased in rheumatoid arthritis patients, whereas no such increase appeared in healthy controls.

Positive magnetic bead selection, which isolated the CD4+ and CD8+ cells, was followed by a flow cytometry check of purity. Sequenced: CD8+ T cells sorted from blood. This chain links TRBV7-2 with TRBJ2-1; D is uncertain. The receptor was isolated from an adult with rheumatoid arthritis. The CDR3 nucleotides read TGTGCCAGCAGCTTAACACGGTATGAGCAGTTCTTC. This gives the protein CASSLTRYEQFF.